The sequence of this TCR beta chain was determined in a study of radiation and T cells in renal cell carcinoma. Study-level information: Nephrectomy followed 15 Gy stereotactic body radiation by 4 weeks.

The CDR3 covers 14 residues. V lost 0 bases to trimming and J lost 2 bases, with 8 bases between them. CDR1 and CDR2 from the germline V gene are SGHDT and YYEEEE. Clones were read by immunoSEQ multiplex PCR, and TCRdb kept only the in-frame ones, dropping some. The data contain roughly 130,000 clones, approximately 90% of them singletons. Time point indicated: blood 2 weeks post-SBRT. Treatment defined: 15 Gy SBRT to primary tumor, nephrectomy 4 weeks later. This receptor was identified in a woman aged 70-85 years with renal cell carcinoma. Material: blood, obtained from a patient whose treatment included radiotherapy and nephrectomy. The chain links TRBV5-6 to TRBJ1-1; the D is unclear. CDR3 sequence (DNA): TGTGCCAGCAGCTTGGCTGGTCCCAACACTGAAGCTTTCTTT. It is translated as CASSLAGPNTEAFF.